The next 22 T cell receptor beta chains were all read from a single sample in a study of shared clonotypes between healthy human individuals. The naive CD8 population came from CD45RO-negative cells selected for CCR7, without terminally differentiated effector memory CD45RA+ cells. Data came from immunoSEQ multiplex PCR; TCRdb stores just in-frame clones and leaves some out. Of under 2,000,000 clones in the sample, about 95% are singletons; the top ten hold 1.2%. The sample comprised naive CD8+ T cells sorted from blood. Receptor source: a young man in good health.

This chain links TRBV30 with TRBJ2-5; D is possibly TRBD2 (6 bases). Trimming took 3 bases from V and 2 from J, leaving 16 bases between them. The CDR3 runs to 15 residues. The germline V gene has CDR1 GTSNPN and CDR2 SVGIG (reference sequence). The CDR3 DNA sequence: TGTGCCTGGAGGCCTCACCCGGGGGAACAAGAGACCCAGTACTTC. Translation gives CAWRPHPGEQETQYF.

Of note for this clone: Other DNA sequences from this sample encode an identical CDR3 as well. The rearrangement uses TRBV11-2 and TRBJ2-3; D uncertain. From germline, CDR1 is SGHAT and CDR2 FQNNGV. Between the trimmed V and J ends, which lost 5 bases and 6 bases, there was a span of 3 bases. The CDR3 is made up of 10 amino acids. The CDR3 DNA reads TGTGCCAGCAGCGGGGATACGCAGTATTTT. It translates to CASSGDTQYF.

The gene calls are TRBV6-6 and TRBJ2-7; D is unclear. V lost 2 bases and J 2 bases, leaving 16 bases between the germline ends. The CDR3 loop spans 16 amino acids. In germline, CDR1 is MNHNY, CDR2 SVGAGI (reference sequence). CDR3 in DNA: TGTGCCAGCAGTTACCCGTACACTTTCCTAACCTACGAGCAGTACTTC. This sequence encodes CASSYPYTFLTYEQYF.

The chain couples TRBV28 to TRBJ2-1, with 11 bases matching TRBD2. The CDR3 totals 15 residues. J lost 6 bases, V lost 4 bases, and 5 bases had no gene match. CDR1 and CDR2 from the germline V gene are MDHEN and SYDVKM. The CDR3 region has the DNA TGTGCCAGCAGTTCCTTAGCGGGAGGGTTCAATGAGCAGTTCTTC. As protein: CASSSLAGGFNEQFF.

This chain uses TRBV9 with TRBJ2-1; a weak D match, TRBD2 (5 bases). V lost 4 bases, J lost 6 bases, and 11 bases lay in between. This CDR3 is built from 13 residues. Germline V gene data show CDR1 as SGDLS and CDR2 as YYNGEE. The CDR3 loop reads CASSSRTVNEQFF. The DNA for the CDR3 is TGTGCCAGCAGCTCGCGGACTGTCAATGAGCAGTTCTTC.

CDR3: CASSEAGGIEQYF. The CDR3 DNA sequence: TGTGCCAGCAGTGAGGCGGGAGGAATCGAGCAGTACTTC. The chain combines TRBV2 with TRBJ2-7, with 8 bases fitting TRBD2. V lost 3 bases, J lost 6 bases, and 4 bases stayed unmatched. This CDR3 has 13 amino acids. In germline, CDR1 is SNHLY, CDR2 FYNNEI.

This chain uses TRBV7-8 with TRBJ2-5; D not resolved. CDR1 is SGHVS, CDR2 FQNEAQ, per germline. The CDR3 totals 15 residues. The V end was cut by 0 bases, the J end by 0 bases, with 8 bases between. CDR3 residues: CASSLAASYQETQYF. The CDR3 DNA follows: TGTGCCAGCAGCTTAGCGGCCAGCTACCAAGAGACCCAGTACTTC.

The V and J genes are TRBV19 and TRBJ2-2, with D unresolved. V dropped 3 bases and J dropped 10 bases, with 9 bases sitting between them. CDR3 size: 12 residues. Germline CDR1 is LNHDA and CDR2 is SQIVND (reference sequence). This CDR3 reads CASSIGVTELFF. The CDR3 DNA sequence: TGTGCCAGTAGTATTGGGGTAACGGAGCTGTTTTTT.

A word on this clone: This same CDR3 is encoded by further DNA sequences in the sample. The chain combines TRBV11-2 with TRBJ2-1; D is ambiguous. The V end lost 0 bases, the J end lost 8 bases, and 5 bases lay between the germline ends. The CDR3 has 12 amino acids. Germline CDR1 is SGHAT and CDR2 is FQNNGV. CDR3 sequence: CASSLDRDEQFF. The CDR3, as DNA: TGTGCCAGCAGCTTAGATAGGGATGAGCAGTTCTTC.

The chain uses TRBV4-1 and TRBJ2-5; TRBD2 aligns across 9 bases. With 1 base clipped from V and 5 bases from J, the junction kept 14 bases outside the gene matches. Germline lookup yields CDR1 MGHRA and CDR2 YSYEKL. The CDR3 covers 18 residues. The chain's CDR3 is CASSQGALAGGASETQYF. The CDR3 nucleotides read TGCGCCAGCAGCCAAGGGGCCCTTGCGGGGGGGGCCTCGGAGACCCAGTACTTC.

The chain links TRBV6-1 to TRBJ1-3; no firm D call. The V gene lost 0 bases and the J gene lost 3 bases, with 9 bases spanning the gap. Germline V gene lookup returns CDR1 MNHNS and CDR2 SASEGT. The CDR3 runs 15 residues. This chain's CDR3 is CASSEARHYGNTIYF. For the CDR3, the DNA is TGTGCCAGCAGTGAAGCACGACACTATGGAAACACCATATATTTT.

CDR3 loop: CASSPPSGLDTQYF. The CDR3 bases are TGTGCCAGCTCACCACCGTCAGGGTTGGATACGCAGTATTTT. The chain has TRBV18 and TRBJ2-3; a weak D match, TRBD1 (5 bases). Trimming shortened V by 0 bases and J by 6 bases, and 10 bases separated the two germline ends. From germline, CDR1 is KGHSH and CDR2 LQKENI. CDR3 length: 14 residues.

The gene calls are TRBV13 and TRBJ2-2; 7 nucleotides align to TRBD1. Germline loops: CDR1 PRHDT, CDR2 FYEKMQ (reference sequence). The CDR3 runs to 15 residues. J gave up 9 bases and V 5 bases, and 12 bases lay outside the gene matches. The DNA for the CDR3 is TGTGCCAGCAGCCTCCGGGACAGCGTAGAGAGGGAGCTGTTTTTT. Protein sequence: CASSLRDSVERELFF. The full variable domain, with the rest looked up from reference TRBV13 and TRBJ2-2, is AAGVIQSPRHLIKEKRETATLKCYPIPRHDTVYWYQQGPGQDPQFLISFYEKMQSDKGSIPDRFSAQQFSDYHSELNMSSLELGDSALYFCASSLRDSVERELFFGEGSRLTVL.

J is TRBJ2-7 and V is TRBV4-1, with 9 bases that match TRBD2. Per germline, CDR1 MGHRA and CDR2 YSYEKL. V dropped 3 bases and J dropped 6; count of bases not matched to a gene: 6. The CDR3 is 14 amino acids. CDR3 coding DNA: TGCGCCAGCAGCCATCTCGGACTAGCGCCCGAGCAGTACTTC. Amino acid sequence: CASSHLGLAPEQYF.

V and J are TRBV11-2 and TRBJ1-2; TRBD1 agrees at 10 bases. J lost 3 bases, V lost 1 base, and 11 bases had no gene match. This CDR3 has 18 amino acids. Looked up from germline, CDR1 is SGHAT and CDR2 is FQNNGV. The CDR3 DNA follows: TGTGCCAGCAGCTTAGGTCCCTATGGGGACAGGGGATACTATGGCTACACCTTC. Its translation: CASSLGPYGDRGYYGYTF.

This chain joins TRBV7-9 and TRBJ2-7; D not certain. Between the trimmed V and J ends, which lost 1 base and 3 bases, there was a span of 10 bases. The CDR3 totals 14 residues. Germline loops: CDR1 SEHNR, CDR2 FQNEAQ (reference sequence). The CDR3 protein is CASSLERNYYEQYF. CDR3 sequence (DNA): TGTGCCAGCAGCTTAGAAAGGAACTACTACGAGCAGTACTTC.

The chain uses TRBV6-5 and TRBJ1-4; D gene ambiguous. The CDR3 length is 14 residues. Per germline, CDR1 MNHEY and CDR2 SVGAGI. Trimming removed 2 bases at V and 5 bases at J, with 9 bases between. Here the CDR3 reads CASSYISENEKLFF. In nucleotides, the CDR3 is TGTGCCAGCAGTTACATTTCAGAGAATGAAAAACTGTTTTTT.

Concerning this clone itself: Other DNA sequences from this sample encode an identical CDR3 as well. This chain joins TRBV11-2 and TRBJ2-5, with D perhaps matching TRBD2 (5 bases). Germline CDR1 SGHAT, CDR2 FQNNGV. V dropped 0 bases and J dropped 5 bases, with 7 bases sitting between them. The CDR3 has 13 amino acids. In DNA, the CDR3 is TGTGCCAGCAGCTTAGATCCGGGGGAGACCCAGTACTTC. Translation: CASSLDPGETQYF.

The chain has TRBV5-6 and TRBJ2-7; TRBD1 matches at 8 bases. Germline V gene sequence: CDR1 SGHDT, CDR2 YYEEEE. The CDR3 runs 14 residues. Trimming removed 3 bases from V and 3 bases from J; junction bases left unmatched: 5. This CDR3 reads CASSSGQGNYEQYF. DNA for the CDR3: TGTGCCAGCAGCTCCGGACAGGGAAACTACGAGCAGTACTTC.

This clone was counted only a few times. The DNA of the CDR3 is TGCGCCAGCAGCCAAGATCTTGAGTTCGTGAATTCACCCCTCCACTTT. Translated, it gives CASSQDLEFVNSPLHF. The gene calls are TRBV4-1 and TRBJ1-6; no reliable D call. V gave up 0 bases and J gave up 7 bases, with 13 bases separating them. CDR1 is MGHRA and CDR2 is YSYEKL in the germline V gene. The CDR3 consists of 16 residues.

This chain joins TRBV4-1 and TRBJ2-4; 9 bases are a match to TRBD1. The J segment lost 5 bases and the V segment lost 1 base, leaving 6 bases of the junction unmatched. This CDR3 is built from 16 residues. Germline loops: CDR1 MGHRA, CDR2 YSYEKL. CDR3 bases: TGCGCCAGCAGCCAAGTACCGACAGGGGGAGAAAACATTCAGTACTTC. Encoded protein: CASSQVPTGGENIQYF.

The chain couples TRBV10-3 to TRBJ1-5, with D hard to call. CDR1 and CDR2 from the germline V gene are ENHRY and SYGVKD. The CDR3 runs 15 residues. The ends were cut back, 2 bases at V and 5 bases at J, with 13 bases in the middle. The CDR3: CAISELGGSDQPQHF. In DNA, the CDR3 is TGTGCCATCAGTGAGCTTGGAGGGTCGGATCAGCCCCAGCATTTT.